This T cell receptor beta chain was observed in a study of blood T cell repertoires in COVID-19. Study details: Samples representing acute and convalescent COVID-19 were sourced from the United States, Italy and Spain. T cells, B-cell-depleted T cells, or PBMCs supplied cDNA or gDNA.

This clone was seen only once. Authors' analysis steps: Estimates of nucleated cell counts were drawn from the amplification of reference gene primers. Clones were sequenced by immunoSEQ multiplex PCR, and TCRdb holds only the in-frame ones, with some missing. Clone size and the V and J calls come from that table; the DNA yielded D and trimming. The data contain under 150,000 clones, approximately 80% of them singletons. Sequencing used peripheral blood. This clonotype was obtained from a human donor in a cohort sampled during active COVID-19.

Here the CDR3 reads CASSPGGYEQYF. The DNA for the CDR3 is TGTGCCAGCAGCCCGGGGGGGTACGAGCAGTACTTC. The V call is TRBV7-9, the J call TRBJ2-7, with 8 bases fitting TRBD2. Trimming cost V 5 bases and J 4 bases; bases outside gene matches: 1. The CDR3 runs 12 residues. The germline V gene encodes CDR1 SEHNR and CDR2 FQNEAQ (reference sequence).